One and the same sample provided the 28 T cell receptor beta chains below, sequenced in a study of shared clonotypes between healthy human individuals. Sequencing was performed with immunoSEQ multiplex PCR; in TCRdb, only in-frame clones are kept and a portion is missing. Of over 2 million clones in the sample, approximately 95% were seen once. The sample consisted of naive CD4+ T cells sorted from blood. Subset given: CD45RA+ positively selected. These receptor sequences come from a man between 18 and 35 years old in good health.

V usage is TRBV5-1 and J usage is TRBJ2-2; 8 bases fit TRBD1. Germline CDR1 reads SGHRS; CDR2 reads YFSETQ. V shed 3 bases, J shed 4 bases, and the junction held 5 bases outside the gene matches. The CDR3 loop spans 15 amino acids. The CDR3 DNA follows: TGCGCCAGCAGCTATCAGGGGGCGGGCACCGGGGAGCTGTTTTTT. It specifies CASSYQGAGTGELFF.

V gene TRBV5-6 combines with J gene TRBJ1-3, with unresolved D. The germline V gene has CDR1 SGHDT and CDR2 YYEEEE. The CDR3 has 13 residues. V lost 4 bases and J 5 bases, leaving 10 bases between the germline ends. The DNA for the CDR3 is TGTGCCAGCAGCCCCTGGGCCCGAAACACCATATATTTT. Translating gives CASSPWARNTIYF. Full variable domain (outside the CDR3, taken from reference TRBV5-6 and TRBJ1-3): DAGVTQSPTHLIKTRGQQVTLRCSPKSGHDTVSWYQQALGQGPQFIFQYYEEEERQRGNFPDRFSGHQFPNYSSELNVNALLLGDSALYLCASSPWARNTIYFGEGSWLTVV.

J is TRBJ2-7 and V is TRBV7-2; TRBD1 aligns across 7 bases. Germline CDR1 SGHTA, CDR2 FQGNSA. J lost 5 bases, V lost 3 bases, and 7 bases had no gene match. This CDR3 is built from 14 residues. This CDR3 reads CASSFLLGGHEQYF. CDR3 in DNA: TGTGCCAGCAGCTTTTTGCTAGGGGGCCACGAGCAGTACTTC.

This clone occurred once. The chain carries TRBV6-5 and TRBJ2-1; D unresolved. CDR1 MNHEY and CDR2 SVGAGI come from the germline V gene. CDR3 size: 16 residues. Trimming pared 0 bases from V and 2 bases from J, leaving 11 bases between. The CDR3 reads CASSYSSWGTYNEQFF. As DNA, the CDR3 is TGTGCCAGCAGTTACTCCTCATGGGGTACCTACAATGAGCAGTTCTTC.

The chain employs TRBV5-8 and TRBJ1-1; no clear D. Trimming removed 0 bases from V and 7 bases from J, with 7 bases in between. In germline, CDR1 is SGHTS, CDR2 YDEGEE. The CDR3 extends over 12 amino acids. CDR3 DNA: TGTGCCAGCAGCTTGGTACCGGGTGAAGCTTTCTTT. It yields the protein CASSLVPGEAFF.

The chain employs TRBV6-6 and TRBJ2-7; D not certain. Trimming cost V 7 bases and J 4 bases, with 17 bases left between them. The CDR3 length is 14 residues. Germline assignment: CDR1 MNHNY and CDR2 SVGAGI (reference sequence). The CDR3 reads CASTPTGSLYEQYF. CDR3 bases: TGTGCCAGCACACCGACGGGTTCTCTATACGAGCAGTACTTC.

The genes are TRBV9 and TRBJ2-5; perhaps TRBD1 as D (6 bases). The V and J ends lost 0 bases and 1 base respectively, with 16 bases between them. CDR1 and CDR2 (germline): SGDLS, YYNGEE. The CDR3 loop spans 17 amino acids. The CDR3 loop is CASSVGLARTVQETQYF. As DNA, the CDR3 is TGTGCCAGCAGCGTAGGTTTAGCTCGGACAGTCCAAGAGACCCAGTACTTC.

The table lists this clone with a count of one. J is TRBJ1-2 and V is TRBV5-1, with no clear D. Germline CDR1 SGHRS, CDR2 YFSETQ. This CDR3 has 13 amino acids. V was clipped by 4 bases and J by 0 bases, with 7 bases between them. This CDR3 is CASSKSTNYGYTF. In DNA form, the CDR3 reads TGCGCCAGCAGCAAATCAACTAACTATGGCTACACCTTC.

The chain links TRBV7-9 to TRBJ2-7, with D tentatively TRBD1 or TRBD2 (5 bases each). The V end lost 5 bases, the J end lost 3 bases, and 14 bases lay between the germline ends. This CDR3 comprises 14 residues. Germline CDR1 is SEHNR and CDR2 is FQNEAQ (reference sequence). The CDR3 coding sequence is TGTGCCAGCAGCCAACTACGGGACGACTACGAGCAGTACTTC. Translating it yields CASSQLRDDYEQYF.

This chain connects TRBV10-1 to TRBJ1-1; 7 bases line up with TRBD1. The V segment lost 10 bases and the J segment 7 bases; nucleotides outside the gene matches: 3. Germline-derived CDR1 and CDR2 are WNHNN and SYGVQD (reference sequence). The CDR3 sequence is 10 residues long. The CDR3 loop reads CANQGGEAFF. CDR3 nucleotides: TGCGCCAACCAGGGGGGTGAAGCTTTCTTT.

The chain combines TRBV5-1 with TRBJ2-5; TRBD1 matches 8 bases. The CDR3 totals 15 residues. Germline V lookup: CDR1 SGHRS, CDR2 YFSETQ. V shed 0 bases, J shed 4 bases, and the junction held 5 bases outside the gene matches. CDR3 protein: CASSLGAGGTETQYF. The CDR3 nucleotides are TGCGCCAGCAGCTTGGGTGCAGGGGGCACAGAGACCCAGTACTTC.

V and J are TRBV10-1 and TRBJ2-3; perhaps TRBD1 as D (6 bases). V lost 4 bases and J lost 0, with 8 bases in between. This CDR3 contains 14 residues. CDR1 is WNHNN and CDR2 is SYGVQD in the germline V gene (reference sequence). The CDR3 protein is CASSAQGSTDTQYF. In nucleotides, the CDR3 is TGCGCCAGCAGTGCGCAGGGGAGCACAGATACGCAGTATTTT.

In nucleotides, the CDR3 is TGTGCCTGGAGCCTGGGAGACCGAGGCAACGAGCAGTACTTC. Protein: CAWSLGDRGNEQYF. The chain has TRBV30 and TRBJ2-7; D possibly corresponds to TRBD2 (5 bases). Trimming left V 3 bases short and J 5 bases short, with 17 bases between. The CDR3 is 14 amino acids. Germline V lookup: CDR1 GTSNPN, CDR2 SVGIG (reference sequence).

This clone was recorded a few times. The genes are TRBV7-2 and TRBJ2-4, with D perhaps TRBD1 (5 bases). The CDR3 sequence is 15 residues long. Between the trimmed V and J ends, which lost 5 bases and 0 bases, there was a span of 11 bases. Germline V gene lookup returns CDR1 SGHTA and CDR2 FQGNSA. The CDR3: CASSIGAVAKNIQYF. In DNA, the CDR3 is TGTGCCAGCAGCATAGGGGCTGTAGCCAAAAACATTCAGTACTTC.

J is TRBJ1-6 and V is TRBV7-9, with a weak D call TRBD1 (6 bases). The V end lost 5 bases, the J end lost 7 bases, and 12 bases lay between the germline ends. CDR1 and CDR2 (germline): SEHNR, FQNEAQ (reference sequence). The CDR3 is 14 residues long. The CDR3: CASSKTGLNSPLHF. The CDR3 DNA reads TGTGCCAGCAGCAAGACAGGCCTAAATTCACCCCTCCACTTT.

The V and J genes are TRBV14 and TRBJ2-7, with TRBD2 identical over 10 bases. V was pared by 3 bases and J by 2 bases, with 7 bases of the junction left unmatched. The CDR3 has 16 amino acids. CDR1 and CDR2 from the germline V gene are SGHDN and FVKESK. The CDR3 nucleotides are TGTGCCAGCAGCCATACGTGGACTAGCGGTCCCTACGAGCAGTACTTC. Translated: CASSHTWTSGPYEQYF.

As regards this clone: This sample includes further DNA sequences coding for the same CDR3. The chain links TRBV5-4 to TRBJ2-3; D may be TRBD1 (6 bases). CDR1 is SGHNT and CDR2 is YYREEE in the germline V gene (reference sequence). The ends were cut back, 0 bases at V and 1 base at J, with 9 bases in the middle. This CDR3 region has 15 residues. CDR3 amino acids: CASSLGQGRTDTQYF. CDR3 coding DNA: TGTGCCAGCAGCTTGGGCCAGGGGCGCACAGATACGCAGTATTTT. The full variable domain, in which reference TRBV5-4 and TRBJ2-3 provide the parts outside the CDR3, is ETGVTQSPTHLIKTRGQQVTLRCSSQSGHNTVSWYQQALGQGPQFIFQYYREEENGRGNFPPRFSGLQFPNYSSELNVNALELDDSALYLCASSLGQGRTDTQYFGPGTRLTVL.

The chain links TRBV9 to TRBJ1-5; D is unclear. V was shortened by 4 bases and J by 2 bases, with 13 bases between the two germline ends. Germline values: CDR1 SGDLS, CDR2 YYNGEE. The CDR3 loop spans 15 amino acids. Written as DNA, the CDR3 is TGTGCCAGCAGCCCGGACCGGGGAGGCAATCAGCCCCAGCATTTT. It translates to CASSPDRGGNQPQHF.

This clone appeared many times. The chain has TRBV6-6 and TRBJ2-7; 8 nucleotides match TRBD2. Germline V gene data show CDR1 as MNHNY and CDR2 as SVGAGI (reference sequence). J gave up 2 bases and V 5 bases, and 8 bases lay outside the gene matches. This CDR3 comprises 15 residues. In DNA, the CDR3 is TGTGCCAGCAGTGGACTAGCAAGAGATCCCTACGAGCAGTACTTC. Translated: CASSGLARDPYEQYF.

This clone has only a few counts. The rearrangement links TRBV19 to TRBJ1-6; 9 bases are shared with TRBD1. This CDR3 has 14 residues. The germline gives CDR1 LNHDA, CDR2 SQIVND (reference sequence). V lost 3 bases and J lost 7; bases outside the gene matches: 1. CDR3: CASSMGTGNSPLHF. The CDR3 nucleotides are TGTGCCAGTAGTATGGGGACAGGGAATTCACCCCTCCACTTT. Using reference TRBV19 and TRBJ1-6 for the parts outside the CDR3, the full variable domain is DGGITQSPKYLFRKEGQNVTLSCEQNLNHDAMYWYRQDPGQGLRLIYYSQIVNDFQKGDIAEGYSVSREKKESFPLTVTSAQKNPTAFYLCASSMGTGNSPLHFGNGTRLTVT.

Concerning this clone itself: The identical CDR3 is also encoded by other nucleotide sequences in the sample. CDR3 protein: CASRTGGETQYF. Here the CDR3 DNA reads TGTGCCAGTCGGACAGGGGGAGAGACCCAGTACTTC. The chain has TRBV2 and TRBJ2-5; 10 bases are shared with TRBD1. This CDR3 spans 12 amino acids. V trimming: 9 bases; J trimming: 4 bases; junction bases outside the gene matches: 2. Germline lookup yields CDR1 SNHLY and CDR2 FYNNEI.

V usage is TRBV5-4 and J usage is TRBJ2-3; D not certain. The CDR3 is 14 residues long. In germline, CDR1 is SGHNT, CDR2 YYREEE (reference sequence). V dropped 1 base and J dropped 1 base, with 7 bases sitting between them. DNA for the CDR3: TGTGCCAGCAGCTTGTCGGGCCGCACAGATACGCAGTATTTT. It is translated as CASSLSGRTDTQYF.

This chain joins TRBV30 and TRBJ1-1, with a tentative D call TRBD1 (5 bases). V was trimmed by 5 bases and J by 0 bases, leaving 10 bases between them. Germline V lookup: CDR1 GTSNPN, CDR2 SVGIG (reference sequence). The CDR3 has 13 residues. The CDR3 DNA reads TGTGCCTGGGAACAGGCGATGAACACTGAAGCTTTCTTT. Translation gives CAWEQAMNTEAFF.

CDR3 loop: CASSEGGLAGAETQYF. For the CDR3, the DNA is TGTGCCAGCAGTGAAGGGGGACTAGCGGGGGCGGAGACCCAGTACTTC. This sequence joins TRBV25-1 and TRBJ2-5, with TRBD2 matching over 14 bases. V shed 2 bases and J 5 bases; nucleotides not matched to a gene: 4. The germline V gene encodes CDR1 MGHDK and CDR2 SYGVNS. This CDR3 is 16 amino acids long.

The CDR3 is CASSPDRGYEKLFF. The CDR3 DNA follows: TGTGCCAGCTCACCGGACAGGGGGTATGAAAAACTGTTTTTT. This chain uses TRBV18 with TRBJ1-4; 10 nucleotides align to TRBD1. Germline CDR1 and CDR2: KGHSH and LQKENI. V trimming: 3 bases; J trimming: 6 bases; junction bases outside the gene matches: 1. The CDR3 is 14 amino acids.

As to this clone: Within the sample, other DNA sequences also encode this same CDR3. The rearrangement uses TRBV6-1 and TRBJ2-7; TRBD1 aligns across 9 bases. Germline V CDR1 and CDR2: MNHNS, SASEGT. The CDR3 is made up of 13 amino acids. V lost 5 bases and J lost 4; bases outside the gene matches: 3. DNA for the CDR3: TGTGCCAGCAGTCTGGGACAGGGATACGAGCAGTACTTC. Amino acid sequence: CASSLGQGYEQYF.

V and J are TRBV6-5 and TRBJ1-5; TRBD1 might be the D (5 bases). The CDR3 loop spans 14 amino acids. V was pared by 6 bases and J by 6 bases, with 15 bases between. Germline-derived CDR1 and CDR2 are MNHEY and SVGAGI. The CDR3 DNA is TGTGCCAGCAGCCGGGGACGAACAATTCAGCCCCAGCATTTT. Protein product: CASSRGRTIQPQHF.

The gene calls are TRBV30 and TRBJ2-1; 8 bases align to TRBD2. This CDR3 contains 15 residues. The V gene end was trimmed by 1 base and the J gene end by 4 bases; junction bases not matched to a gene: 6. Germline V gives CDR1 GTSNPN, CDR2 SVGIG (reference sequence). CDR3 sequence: CAWSALAGGYNEQFF. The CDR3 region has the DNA TGTGCCTGGAGTGCGCTGGCGGGGGGTTACAATGAGCAGTTCTTC.